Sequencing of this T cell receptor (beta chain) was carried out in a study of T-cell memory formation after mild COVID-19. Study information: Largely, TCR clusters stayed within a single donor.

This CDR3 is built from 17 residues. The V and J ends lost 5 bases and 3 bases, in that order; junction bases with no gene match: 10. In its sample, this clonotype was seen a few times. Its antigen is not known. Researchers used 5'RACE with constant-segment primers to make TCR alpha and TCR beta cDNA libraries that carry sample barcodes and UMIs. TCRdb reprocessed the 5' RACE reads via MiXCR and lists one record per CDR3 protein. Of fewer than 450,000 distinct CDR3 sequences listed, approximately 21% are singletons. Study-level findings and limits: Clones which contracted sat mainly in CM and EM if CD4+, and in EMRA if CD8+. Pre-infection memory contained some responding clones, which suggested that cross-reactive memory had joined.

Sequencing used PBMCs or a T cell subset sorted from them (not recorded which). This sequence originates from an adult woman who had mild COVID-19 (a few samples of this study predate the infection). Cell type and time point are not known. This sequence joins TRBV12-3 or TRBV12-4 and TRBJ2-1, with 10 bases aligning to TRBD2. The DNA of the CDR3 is TGTGCCAGCAGTGGACTAGCGGAAGACGTGGGCTACAATGAGCAGTTCTTC. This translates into CASSGLAEDVGYNEQFF.